The rows below give T cell receptor beta chains drawn from one sample of a study of shared clonotypes between healthy human individuals. Profiled with immunoSEQ multiplex PCR; TCRdb holds only in-frame clones, not every one. Of about 2 million clones in the sample, less than 95% were seen once. Specimen: naive CD8+ T cells sorted from blood. Receptors were obtained from a man between 18 and 35 years old in good health. Each CDR3 is given with its conserved first and last residue. A D gene is named only where the DNA matches it firmly. Not all rows give a size; the values are once, few, many and, for expanded clones, a class.

cdr3_aa | cdr3_nt | cdr3_length | j_call | clone_size | d_call | v_call
CASSQVLSNNEQFF | TGCGCCAGCAGCCAAGTACTAAGTAACAATGAGCAGTTCTTC | 14 | TRBJ2-1 | once | NA | TRBV4-1
CASSQENGGGGYTF | TGCGCCAGCAGCCAAGAGAACGGGGGCGGCGGCTACACCTTC | 14 | TRBJ1-2 | few | NA | TRBV4-1
CASSTDREGYEQYF | TGTGCCAGCAGCACCGACCGGGAGGGCTACGAGCAGTACTTC | 14 | TRBJ2-7 | NA | TRBD2 | TRBV5-6
CASSQDRGYQETQYF | TGCGCCAGCAGCCAAGATAGGGGGTACCAAGAGACCCAGTACTTC | 15 | TRBJ2-5 | NA | NA | TRBV4-1
CASSTLAGEQYF | TGTGCCAGCAGTACTTTAGCGGGAGAGCAGTACTTC | 12 | TRBJ2-7 | NA | TRBD2 | TRBV6-5
CASSAVDRDYEQYF | TGTGCCAGCAGTGCGGTGGACAGAGACTACGAGCAGTACTTC | 14 | TRBJ2-7 | NA | NA | TRBV2
CASSWHEGQQETQYF | TGCGCCAGCAGCTGGCACGAAGGACAACAAGAGACCCAGTACTTC | 15 | TRBJ2-5 | NA | NA | TRBV5-1
CASSLGGGPYNEQFF | TGCGCCAGCAGCTTGGGAGGGGGTCCCTACAATGAGCAGTTCTTC | 15 | TRBJ2-1 | NA | NA | TRBV5-1
CASSLLQVHEQYF | TGTGCCAGCAGCTTACTCCAGGTACACGAGCAGTACTTC | 13 | TRBJ2-7 | NA | NA | TRBV7-9
CASSLVTGDYEQYF | TGCGCCAGCAGCTTGGTCACAGGGGACTACGAGCAGTACTTC | 14 | TRBJ2-7 | NA | TRBD1 | TRBV5-1
CSVEQGPSHYGYTF | TGCAGCGTTGAGCAGGGGCCTTCGCACTATGGCTACACCTTC | 14 | TRBJ1-2 | NA | NA | TRBV29-1
CASSEGVYEQYF | TGTGCCAGCAGTGAAGGGGTCTACGAGCAGTACTTC | 12 | TRBJ2-7 | few | NA | TRBV2
CASSEGFPVVGELFF | TGTGCCAGCAGTGAGGGCTTCCCTGTTGTCGGGGAGCTGTTTTTT | 15 | TRBJ2-2 | NA | NA | TRBV6-1
CSVAGQGAPGELFF | TGCAGCGTTGCGGGACAGGGGGCGCCCGGGGAGCTGTTTTTT | 14 | TRBJ2-2 | once | TRBD1 | TRBV29-1
CASSLPSGSSYNEQFF | TGTGCCAGCAGTCTTCCTAGCGGGAGTTCCTACAATGAGCAGTTCTTC | 16 | TRBJ2-1 | once | TRBD2 | TRBV7-8